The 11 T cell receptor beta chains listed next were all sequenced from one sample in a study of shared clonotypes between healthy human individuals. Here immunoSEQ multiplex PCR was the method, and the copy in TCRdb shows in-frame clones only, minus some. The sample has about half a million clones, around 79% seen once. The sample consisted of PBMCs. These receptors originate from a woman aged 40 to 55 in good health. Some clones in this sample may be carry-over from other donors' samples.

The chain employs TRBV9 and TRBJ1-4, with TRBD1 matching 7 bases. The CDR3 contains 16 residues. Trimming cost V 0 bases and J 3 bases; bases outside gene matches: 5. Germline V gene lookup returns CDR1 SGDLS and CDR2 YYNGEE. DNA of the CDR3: TGTGCCAGCAGCGTAGGTGAGGGGGCTGCTAATGAAAAACTGTTTTTT. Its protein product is CASSVGEGAANEKLFF.

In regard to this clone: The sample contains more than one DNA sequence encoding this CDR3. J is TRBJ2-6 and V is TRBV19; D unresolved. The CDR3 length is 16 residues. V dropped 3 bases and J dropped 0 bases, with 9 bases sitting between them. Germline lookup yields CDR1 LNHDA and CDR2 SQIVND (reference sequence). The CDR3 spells CASSIDGSSGANVLTF. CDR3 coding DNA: TGTGCCAGTAGTATCGACGGGTCCTCTGGGGCCAACGTCCTGACTTTC.

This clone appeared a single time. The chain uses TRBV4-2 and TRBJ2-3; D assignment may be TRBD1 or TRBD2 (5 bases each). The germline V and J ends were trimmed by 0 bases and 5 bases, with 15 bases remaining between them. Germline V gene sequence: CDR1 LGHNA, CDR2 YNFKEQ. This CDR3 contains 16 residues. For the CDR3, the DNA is TGTGCCAGCAGCCAAGAGGGGGATTCAAGAGTAGATACGCAGTATTTT. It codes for CASSQEGDSRVDTQYF.

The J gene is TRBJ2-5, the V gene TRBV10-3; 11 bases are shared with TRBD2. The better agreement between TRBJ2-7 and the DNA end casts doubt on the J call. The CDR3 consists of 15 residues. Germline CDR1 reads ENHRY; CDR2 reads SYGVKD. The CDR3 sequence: CAISRLAGPVDEQYF. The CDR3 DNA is TGTGCCATCAGCCGACTAGCGGGACCTGTCGACGAGCAGTACTTC.

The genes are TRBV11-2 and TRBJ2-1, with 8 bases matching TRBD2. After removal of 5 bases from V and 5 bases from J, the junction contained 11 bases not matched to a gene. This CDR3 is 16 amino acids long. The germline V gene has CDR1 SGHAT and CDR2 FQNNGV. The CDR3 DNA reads TGTGCCAGCAGCCTACTAAGCGGGAGTTCAGACAATGAGCAGTTCTTC. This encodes CASSLLSGSSDNEQFF.

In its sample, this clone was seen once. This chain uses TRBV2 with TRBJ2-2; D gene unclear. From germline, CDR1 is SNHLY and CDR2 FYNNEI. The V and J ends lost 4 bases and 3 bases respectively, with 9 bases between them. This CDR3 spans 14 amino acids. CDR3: CASSVYVDTGELFF. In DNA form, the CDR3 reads TGTGCCAGCAGTGTATATGTGGACACCGGGGAGCTGTTTTTT. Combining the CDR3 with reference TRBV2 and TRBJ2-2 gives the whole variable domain EPEVTQTPSHQVTQMGQEVILRCVPISNHLYFYWYRQILGQKVEFLVSFYNNEISEKSEIFDDQFSVERPDGSNFTLKIRSTKLEDSAMYFCASSVYVDTGELFFGEGSRLTVL.

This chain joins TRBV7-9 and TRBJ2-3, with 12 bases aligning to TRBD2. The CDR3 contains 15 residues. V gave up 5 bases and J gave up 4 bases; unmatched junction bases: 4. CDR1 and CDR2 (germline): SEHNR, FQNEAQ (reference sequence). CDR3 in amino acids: CASSPLAGGADTQYF. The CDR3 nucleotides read TGTGCCAGCAGCCCACTAGCGGGGGGAGCAGATACGCAGTATTTT.

CDR3 amino acids: CASSLQSSTDTQYF. DNA for the CDR3: TGTGCCAGCAGCTTGCAATCCAGCACAGATACGCAGTATTTT. The chain uses TRBV5-5 and TRBJ2-3; no clear D. The CDR3 has 14 residues. V gave up 1 base and J gave up 0 bases, with 6 bases separating them. Per germline, CDR1 SGHKS and CDR2 YYEKEE (reference sequence). The full variable domain, completed using reference TRBV5-5 and TRBJ2-3, is DAGVTQSPTHLIKTRGQQVTLRCSPISGHKSVSWYQQVLGQGPQFIFQYYEKEERGRGNFPDRFSARQFPNYSSELNVNALLLGDSALYLCASSLQSSTDTQYFGPGTRLTVL.

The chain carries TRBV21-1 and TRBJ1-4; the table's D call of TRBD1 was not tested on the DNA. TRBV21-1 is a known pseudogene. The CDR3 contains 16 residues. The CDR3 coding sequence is TGTGCCAGCAGCCCTCCCCCCGGGACACCTTATGAAAAACTGTTTTTT. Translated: CASSPPPGTPYEKLFF.

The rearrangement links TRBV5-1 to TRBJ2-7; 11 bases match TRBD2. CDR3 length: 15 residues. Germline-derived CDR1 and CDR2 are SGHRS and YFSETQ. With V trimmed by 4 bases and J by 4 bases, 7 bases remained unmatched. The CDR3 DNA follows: TGCGCCAGCAGCGCTGGACTAGCGGGCACATACGAGCAGTACTTC. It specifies CASSAGLAGTYEQYF.

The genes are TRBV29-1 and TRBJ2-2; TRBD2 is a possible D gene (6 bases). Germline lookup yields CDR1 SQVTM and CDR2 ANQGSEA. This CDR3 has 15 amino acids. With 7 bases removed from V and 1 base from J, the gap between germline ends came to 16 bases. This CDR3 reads CSGLLGLMNTGELFF. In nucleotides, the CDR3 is TGCAGCGGCTTATTGGGACTCATGAACACCGGGGAGCTGTTTTTT.